This T cell receptor beta chain was found in a study of T cells in Graves' hyperthyroidism and ophthalmopathy. Study-wide results and limits: Separation of ophthalmopathy from stable hyperthyroidism was achieved by a 13 V-J model. Blood samples included most of the expanded thyroid clonotypes exceeding 0.001.

This clonotype was observed at least ten times. As yet, its antigen is unknown. The length of the CDR3 is 14 residues. Germline CDR1 and CDR2: MNHNS and SASEGT. After removal of 6 bases from V and 5 bases from J, the junction contained 5 bases not matched to a gene. RNA transcripts were the template for amplifying TCR beta CDR3 regions. Carried out on the TCR CDR3, a first-round RT-PCR used the HTBI primer set. TCRdb re-called the multiplex PCR reads with MiXCR, one entry per CDR3 protein. The data show 730,000 or so distinct CDR3 sequences, with roughly 20% seen just once and roughly 17% held by the top ten.

Sequenced material: blood. The chain carries TRBV6-1 and TRBJ1-5; 9 bases match TRBD1. This TCR derives from a woman in her fifties or sixties with Graves' hyperthyroidism that later progressed to Graves' ophthalmopathy. CDR3 region: CASRRDRVDQPQHF. CDR3 nucleotide sequence: TGTGCCAGCAGGAGGGACAGGGTTGATCAGCCCCAGCATTTT.